Listed here are 20 T cell receptor beta chains from one sample, sequenced in a study of T cell responses to AZD1222 COVID-19 vaccine. TCRdb keeps only in-frame clones here, not all; method: immunoSEQ multiplex PCR. The sample yields approximately 130,000 clones, over 75% seen once. The sequences come from peripheral blood, collected 28 days after the second AZD1222 dose. The receptor source for this set is an adult who received the AZD1222 COVID-19 vaccine.

The genes are TRBV29-1 and TRBJ2-5; TRBD1 matches at 9 bases. The CDR3 loop spans 12 amino acids. J was trimmed by 4 bases and V by 7 bases; bases with no gene match: 4. CDR1 SQVTM and CDR2 ANQGSEA come from the germline V gene. This chain's CDR3 is CSAMTGGETQYF. CDR3 nucleotides: TGCAGCGCCATGACAGGGGGAGAGACCCAGTACTTC.

The chain links TRBV21-1 to TRBJ1-4. TRBV21-1 is listed as a pseudogene. This CDR3 is 13 amino acids long. The CDR3 loop is CAPMPKSNEKLFF. In nucleotides, the CDR3 is TGTGCCCCAATGCCCAAGTCTAATGAAAAACTGTTTTTT.

The chain couples TRBV27 to TRBJ1-1; D is undetermined. V dropped 2 bases and J dropped 6 bases, with 16 bases sitting between them. The CDR3 is made up of 15 amino acids. Looked up from germline, CDR1 is MNHEY and CDR2 is SMNVEV (reference sequence). The CDR3 DNA reads TGTGCCAGCAGTTTACAAGCAGGTCGCCGTTCTGAAGCTTTCTTT. It codes for CASSLQAGRRSEAFF.

J is TRBJ2-7 and V is TRBV12-3 or TRBV12-4; D is uncertain. This CDR3 is built from 11 residues. Deletions cut 5 bases from V and 5 bases from J, with 7 bases between. CDR3 in DNA: TGTGCCAGCAGTATGACTGACGAGCAGTACTTC. Its translation: CASSMTDEQYF.

The chain uses TRBV29-1 and TRBJ2-5, with 12 bases that match TRBD2. The V gene end was trimmed by 8 bases and the J gene end by 3 bases; junction bases not matched to a gene: 10. The germline CDR1 and CDR2 sequences are SQVTM and ANQGSEA. The CDR3 length is 15 residues. The CDR3 is CSPYGGLAGKETQYF. For the CDR3, the DNA is TGCAGCCCCTACGGAGGACTAGCGGGGAAAGAGACCCAGTACTTC.

The rearrangement uses TRBV3-1 (or the pseudogene TRBV3-2) and TRBJ2-1; a weak D match, TRBD2 (6 bases). CDR3 length: 12 residues. Germline assignment: CDR1 LGHDT and CDR2 YNNKEL (reference sequence). Trimming shortened V by 4 bases and J by 10 bases, and 11 bases separated the two germline ends. The CDR3 loop is CASSLLAEEQFF. DNA of the CDR3: TGTGCCAGCAGCCTATTAGCGGAGGAGCAGTTCTTC.

This sequence joins TRBV28 and TRBJ1-3; TRBD1 matches at 9 bases. With V trimmed by 3 bases and J by 8 bases, 5 bases remained unmatched. The germline V gene encodes CDR1 MDHEN and CDR2 SYDVKM. The CDR3 runs 14 residues. The CDR3, as DNA: TGTGCCAGCAGTTTTGGGGACAGGGAAGACACCATATATTTT. It is translated as CASSFGDREDTIYF.

V gene TRBV19 combines with J gene TRBJ1-5; D remains ambiguous. The V and J ends lost 5 bases and 0 bases respectively, with 5 bases between them. Germline V gives CDR1 LNHDA, CDR2 SQIVND (reference sequence). This CDR3 comprises 13 residues. The DNA for the CDR3 is TGTGCCAGTAGTTCCCATAGCAATCAGCCCCAGCATTTT. Translation: CASSSHSNQPQHF. Together with reference TRBV19 and TRBJ1-5, the CDR3 gives the full variable domain: DGGITQSPKYLFRKEGQNVTLSCEQNLNHDAMYWYRQDPGQGLRLIYYSQIVNDFQKGDIAEGYSVSREKKESFPLTVTSAQKNPTAFYLCASSSHSNQPQHFGDGTRLSIL.

This rearrangement joins TRBV4-1 to TRBJ1-2; D gene unclear. CDR3 length: 14 residues. V was pared by 3 bases and J by 8 bases, with 16 bases between. CDR1 is MGHRA, CDR2 YSYEKL, per germline. The CDR3 loop is CASSHTQLGEGYTF. Written as DNA, the CDR3 is TGCGCCAGCAGCCACACACAGCTTGGTGAGGGCTACACCTTC.

V gene TRBV5-1 combines with J gene TRBJ2-7; D not certain. Germline assignment: CDR1 SGHRS and CDR2 YFSETQ. CDR3 size: 13 residues. The V end lost 1 base, the J end lost 5 bases, and 10 bases lay between the germline ends. The CDR3 nucleotides read TGCGCCAGCAGCTTGATTAAACTCGACGAGCAGTACTTC. This translates into CASSLIKLDEQYF.

The genes are TRBV11-2 and TRBJ2-7, with no clear D. This CDR3 contains 15 residues. CDR1 and CDR2 from the germline V gene are SGHAT and FQNNGV. The ends were cut back, 1 base at V and 2 bases at J, with 12 bases in the middle. The chain's CDR3 is CASSLVFGPAYEQYF. The CDR3 DNA reads as TGTGCCAGCAGCTTAGTTTTTGGACCCGCCTACGAGCAGTACTTC. Supplemented by reference TRBV11-2 and TRBJ2-7, the full variable domain reads EAGVAQSPRYKIIEKRQSVAFWCNPISGHATLYWYQQILGQGPKLLIQFQNNGVVDDSQLPKDRFSAERLKGVDSTLKIQPAKLEDSAVYLCASSLVFGPAYEQYFGPGTRLTVT.

This clone has just one count. V gene TRBV12-2 combines with J gene TRBJ1-1. TRBV12-2 is reported as a pseudogene. The CDR3 sequence is 15 residues long. The CDR3 reads CASRLATEGYTEAFF. The CDR3 nucleotides read TGTGCAAGTCGCTTAGCGACGGAGGGATACACTGAAGCTTTCTTT.

J is TRBJ2-7 and V is TRBV30, with 8 bases fitting TRBD2. Germline-derived CDR1 and CDR2 are GTSNPN and SVGIG (reference sequence). There are 14 residues in the CDR3. The junction had 6 bases not matched to a gene; V was cut back by 3 bases and J by 2 bases. DNA of the CDR3: TGTGCCTGGAGGAGAGCGGGGGCCGCCTACGAGCAGTACTTC. Protein: CAWRRAGAAYEQYF.

The CDR3 is CASGRGQGPYEQYF. For the CDR3, the DNA is TGTGCCAGCGGAAGAGGACAGGGCCCCTACGAGCAGTACTTC. This chain joins TRBV11-1 and TRBJ2-7; 8 bases line up with TRBD1. Germline values: CDR1 SGHAT, CDR2 FQDESV (reference sequence). CDR3 length: 14 amino acids. The V and J ends lost 8 bases and 2 bases, in that order; junction bases with no gene match: 8.

This chain uses TRBV5-1 with TRBJ1-3; TRBD1 agrees at 7 bases. The CDR3 length is 15 residues. Trimming removed 3 bases from V and 0 bases from J; junction bases left unmatched: 3. The germline V gene encodes CDR1 SGHRS and CDR2 YFSETQ. The CDR3 loop reads CASSSGQSSGNTIYF. CDR3 DNA sequence: TGCGCCAGCAGCTCGGGACAGTCCTCTGGAAACACCATATATTTT.

This sequence joins TRBV4-3 and TRBJ1-1; D not resolved. There are 16 residues in the CDR3. V lost 0 bases, J lost 6 bases, and 17 bases lay in between. Germline assignment: CDR1 LGHNA and CDR2 YSLEER. CDR3 sequence (DNA): TGCGCCAGCAGCCAAGATGAAGCGGACCCGAGGGCTGAAGCTTTCTTT. As protein: CASSQDEADPRAEAFF.

This rearrangement joins TRBV12-3 or TRBV12-4 to TRBJ2-1; no firm D call. V was pared by 3 bases and J by 2 bases, with 5 bases between. This CDR3 has 13 residues. CDR3 in amino acids: CASSLKTYNEQFF. The CDR3 nucleotides read TGTGCCAGCAGTTTGAAAACCTACAATGAGCAGTTCTTC.

The chain employs TRBV7-9 and TRBJ1-3, with a tentative D call TRBD1 (5 bases). CDR1 and CDR2 from the germline V gene are SEHNR and FQNEAQ (reference sequence). The CDR3 consists of 17 residues. Trimming shortened V by 8 bases and J by 0 bases, and 20 bases separated the two germline ends. The CDR3 DNA sequence: TGTGCCAGCGGACCGACGGGACGCCACAGCTCTGGAAACACCATATATTTT. Its protein is CASGPTGRHSSGNTIYF.

The chain combines TRBV2 with TRBJ1-1; D ambiguous. Germline V gene lookup returns CDR1 SNHLY and CDR2 FYNNEI. Trimming shortened V by 3 bases and J by 1 base, and 9 bases separated the two germline ends. The CDR3 extends over 14 amino acids. This chain's CDR3 is CASSEFGENTEAFF. The CDR3, as DNA: TGTGCCAGCAGTGAGTTCGGAGAGAACACTGAAGCTTTCTTT.

The chain joins TRBV18 to TRBJ1-1; TRBD1 might be the D (6 bases). V was pared by 3 bases and J by 0 bases, with 17 bases between. This CDR3 comprises 17 residues. Germline assignment: CDR1 KGHSH and CDR2 LQKENI. CDR3 nucleotide sequence: TGTGCCAGCTCACCCTCCGGACAGCAAATCATGAACACTGAAGCTTTCTTT. Translation: CASSPSGQQIMNTEAFF.